A selection of T cell receptor beta chains follows, all from one sample in a study of cytomegalovirus exposure and HLA in healthy donors. The protocol was immunoSEQ multiplex PCR, while the TCRdb copy is restricted to in-frame clones and leaves out a portion. The repertoire has some 45,000 clones, 72% of them found once; the top ten carry 5.5% to 7%. Sequencing was performed on PBMCs. These receptors were collected from a man aged 25-40 years in good health and CMV-seronegative. Both conserved end residues are part of each CDR3. D genes are given only for firm matches. The size of a clone is reported for some rows only, either as once, few or many, or as a class for expanded clones.

.,TRBV29-1,.,TRBJ1-3,TGCAGCGGGAAATTGACGGACAATCACAATGGAAACACCATATATTTT,CSGKLTDNHNGNTIYF
.,TRBV7-6,once,TRBJ1-1,TGTGCCAGCAGCTTATCTATCCCAGGGGCTGTTACTGAAGCTTTCTTT,CASSLSIPGAVTEAFF
TRBD1,TRBV30,once,TRBJ2-2,TGTGCCTGGGGGAAGGGGGCGCGAACCGGGGAGCTGTTTTTT,CAWGKGARTGELFF
.,TRBV27,.,TRBJ1-5,TGTGCCAGCCCGAGACTCGACAATCAGCCCCAGCATTTT,CASPRLDNQPQHF
.,TRBV19,.,TRBJ1-1,TGTGCCACCAACGGGAGGGGAAGAAGCACTGAAGCTTTCTTT,CATNGRGRSTEAFF
TRBD2,TRBV10-2,.,TRBJ2-2,TGCGCCAGCAGTCCCCCCAGAGGGCTAGCGGAGAACACCGGGGAGCTGTTTTTT,CASSPPRGLAENTGELFF
TRBD1,TRBV5-1,.,TRBJ1-4,TGCGCCAGCAGCTTGCGACAGGGTAGTGAAAAACTGTTTTTT,CASSLRQGSEKLFF
.,TRBV29-1,few,TRBJ2-5,TGCAGCGTTGAAGATCATGTATCCGGGGAGACCCAGTACTTC,CSVEDHVSGETQYF
.,TRBV29-1,few,TRBJ2-7,TGCAGCGTCACTAGCATGAAGACCTACGAGCAGTACTTC,CSVTSMKTYEQYF
.,TRBV30,.,TRBJ1-6,TGTGCCTGGGGCAGGGGCCGGGAAGGGGGTTCACCCCTCCACTTT,CAWGRGREGGSPLHF
TRBD1,TRBV30,.,TRBJ1-2,TGTGCCTGGCCCCGACAGGGCAACCCTAACTATGGCTACACCTTC,CAWPRQGNPNYGYTF
TRBD2,TRBV6-1,.,TRBJ2-1,TGTGCCAGCAGTCATGGACTAGCGGAATACAATGAGCAGTTCTTC,CASSHGLAEYNEQFF
.,TRBV5-1,.,TRBJ2-6,TGCGCCAGCAGCAACGGACAGAATCTTATCTCTGGGGCCAACGTCCTGACTTTC,CASSNGQNLISGANVLTF
TRBD1,TRBV4-1,.,TRBJ1-2,TGCGCCAGCAGCCTAGGACAGGGCGGATCCTATGGCTACACCTTC,CASSLGQGGSYGYTF
.,TRBV30,.,TRBJ2-2,TGTGCCTGGAGTGTACTAAAAAACACCGGGGAGCTGTTTTTT,CAWSVLKNTGELFF
.,TRBV21-1,once,TRBJ2-3,TGTGCCAGCAGCAAATCTGGGGGGGGCGAGGTAGATACGCAGTATTTT,CASSKSGGGEVDTQYF
TRBD1,TRBV5-6,.,TRBJ2-5,TGTGCCAGCAATGTTGACAGGGGGGAGACCCAGTACTTC,CASNVDRGETQYF
TRBD2,TRBV13,once,TRBJ2-5,TGTGCCAGCAGCCGTAGCGGGAGTAGTGAGACCCAGTACTTC,CASSRSGSSETQYF
.,TRBV5-4,few,TRBJ1-1,TGTGCCAGCAGCTTGGGACAGGTTTCCGAAGCTTTCTTT,CASSLGQVSEAFF
.,TRBV7-2,.,TRBJ2-3,TGTGCCAGCAGCTTAGGGACACCCCGCACAGATACGCAGTATTTT,CASSLGTPRTDTQYF
.,TRBV27,.,TRBJ1-1,TGTGCCAGCAGTTTATCGATAGAGTCGAACACTGAAGCTTTCTTT,CASSLSIESNTEAFF
.,TRBV2,.,TRBJ1-3,TGTGCCGGCGGGAGGGGGTCGGATGGAAACACCATATATTTT,CAGGRGSDGNTIYF
.,TRBV6-5,.,TRBJ1-4,TGTGCCAGCAGTTACCAAAGAAGCGGGAATGAAAAACTGTTTTTT,CASSYQRSGNEKLFF
TRBD2,TRBV10-1,.,TRBJ2-7,TGCGCCAACAAAGGGACTAGCGGGAGGCGGAGTAACGAGCAGTACTTC,CANKGTSGRRSNEQYF